This T cell receptor (beta chain) derives from a study of T cell responses to AZD1222 COVID-19 vaccine. Overall study results and limits: Donor demographics were predominantly white British with a female majority; clonal diversity may be underestimated.

The germline CDR1 and CDR2 sequences are SNHLY and FYNNEI. V dropped 6 bases and J dropped 3 bases, with 9 bases sitting between them. This CDR3 has 14 residues. Here immunoSEQ multiplex PCR was the method, and the copy in TCRdb shows in-frame clones only, minus some. Of 210,000 or so clones in the sample, around 93% were seen once. With respect to this clone: The antigen remains unidentified.

V is TRBV2 and J is TRBJ1-6; a weak D match, TRBD1 (6 bases). Sequenced material: peripheral blood, taken on day 0 of MenACWY control vaccination. The TCR sequence derives from an adult in good health. The CDR3 DNA follows: TGTGCCAGCAGCAGGGGTGGCTATAATTCACCCCTCCACTTT. It translates to CASSRGGYNSPLHF.